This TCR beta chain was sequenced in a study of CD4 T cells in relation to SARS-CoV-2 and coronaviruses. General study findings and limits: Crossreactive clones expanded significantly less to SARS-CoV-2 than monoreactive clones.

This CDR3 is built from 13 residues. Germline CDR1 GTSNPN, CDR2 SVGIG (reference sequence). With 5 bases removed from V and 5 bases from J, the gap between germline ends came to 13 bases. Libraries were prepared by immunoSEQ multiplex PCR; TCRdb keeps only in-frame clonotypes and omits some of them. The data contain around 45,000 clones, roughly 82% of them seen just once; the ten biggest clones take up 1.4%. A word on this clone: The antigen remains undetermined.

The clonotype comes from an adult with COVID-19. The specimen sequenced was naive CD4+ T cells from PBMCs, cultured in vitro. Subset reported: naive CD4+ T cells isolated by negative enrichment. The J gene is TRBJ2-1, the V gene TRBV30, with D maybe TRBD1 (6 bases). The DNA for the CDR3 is TGTGCCTGGGACAGGCGGCTAAACAATGAGCAGTTCTTC. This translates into CAWDRRLNNEQFF. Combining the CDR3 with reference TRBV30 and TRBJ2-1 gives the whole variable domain SQTIHQWPATLVQPVGSPLSLECTVEGTSNPNLYWYRQAAGRGLQLLFYSVGIGQISSEVPQNLSASRPQDRQFILSSKKLLLSDSGFYLCAWDRRLNNEQFFGPGTRLTVL.